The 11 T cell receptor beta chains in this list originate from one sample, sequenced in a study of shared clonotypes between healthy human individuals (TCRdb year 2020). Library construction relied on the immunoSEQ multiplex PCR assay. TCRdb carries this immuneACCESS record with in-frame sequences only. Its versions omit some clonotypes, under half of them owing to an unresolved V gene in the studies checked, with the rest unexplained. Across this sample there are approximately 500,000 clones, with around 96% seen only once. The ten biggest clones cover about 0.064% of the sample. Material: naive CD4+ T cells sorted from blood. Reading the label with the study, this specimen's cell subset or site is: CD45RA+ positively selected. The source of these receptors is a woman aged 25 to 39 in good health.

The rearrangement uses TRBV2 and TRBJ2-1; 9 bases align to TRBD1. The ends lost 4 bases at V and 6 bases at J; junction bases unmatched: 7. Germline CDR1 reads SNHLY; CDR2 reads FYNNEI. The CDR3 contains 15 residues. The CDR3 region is CASSATGGLANEQFF. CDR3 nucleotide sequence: TGTGCCAGCAGTGCGACAGGGGGTCTCGCCAATGAGCAGTTCTTC.

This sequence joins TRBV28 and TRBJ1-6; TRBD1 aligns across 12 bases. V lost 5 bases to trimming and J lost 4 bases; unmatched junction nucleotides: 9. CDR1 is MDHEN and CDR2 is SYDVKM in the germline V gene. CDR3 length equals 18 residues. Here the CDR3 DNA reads TGTGCCAGCAGTCCACCGGGACAGGGGGCCGGGTATAATTCACCCCTCCACTTT. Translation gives CASSPPGQGAGYNSPLHF.

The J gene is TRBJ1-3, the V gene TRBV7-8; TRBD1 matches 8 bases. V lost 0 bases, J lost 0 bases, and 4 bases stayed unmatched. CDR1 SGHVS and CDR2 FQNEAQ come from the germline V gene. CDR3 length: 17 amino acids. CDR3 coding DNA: TGTGCCAGCAGCTTAGCGGGGACAGGCGGCTCTGGAAACACCATATATTTT. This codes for CASSLAGTGGSGNTIYF.

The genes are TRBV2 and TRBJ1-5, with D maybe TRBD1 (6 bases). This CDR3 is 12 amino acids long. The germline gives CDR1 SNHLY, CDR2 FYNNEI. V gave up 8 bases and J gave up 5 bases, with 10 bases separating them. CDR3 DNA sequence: TGTGCCAGCCGTTCAGGGGATCAGCCCCAGCATTTT. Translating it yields CASRSGDQPQHF.

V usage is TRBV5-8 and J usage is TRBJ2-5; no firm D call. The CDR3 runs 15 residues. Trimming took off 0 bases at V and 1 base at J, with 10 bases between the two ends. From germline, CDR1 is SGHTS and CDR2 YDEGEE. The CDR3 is CASSLGRRTQETQYF. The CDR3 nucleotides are TGTGCCAGCAGCTTGGGCAGGAGAACCCAAGAGACCCAGTACTTC.

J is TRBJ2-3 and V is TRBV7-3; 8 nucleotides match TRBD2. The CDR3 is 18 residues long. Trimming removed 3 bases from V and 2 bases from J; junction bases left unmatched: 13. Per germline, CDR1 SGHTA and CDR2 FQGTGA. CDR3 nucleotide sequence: TGTGCCAGCAGCTTCCTCGGCGGGGGGCAAGGTTCCACAGATACGCAGTATTTT. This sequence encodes CASSFLGGGQGSTDTQYF.

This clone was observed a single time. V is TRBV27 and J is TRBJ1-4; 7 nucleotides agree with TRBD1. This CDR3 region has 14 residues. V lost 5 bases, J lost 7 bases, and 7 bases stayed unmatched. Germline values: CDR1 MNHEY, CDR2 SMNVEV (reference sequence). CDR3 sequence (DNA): TGTGCCAGCAGTGTACAGGGGCCCGTTGAAAAACTGTTTTTT. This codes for CASSVQGPVEKLFF. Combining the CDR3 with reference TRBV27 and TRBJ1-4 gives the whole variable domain EAQVTQNPRYLITVTGKKLTVTCSQNMNHEYMSWYRQDPGLGLRQIYYSMNVEVTDKGDVPEGYKVSRKEKRNFPLILESPSPNQTSLYFCASSVQGPVEKLFFGSGTQLSVL.

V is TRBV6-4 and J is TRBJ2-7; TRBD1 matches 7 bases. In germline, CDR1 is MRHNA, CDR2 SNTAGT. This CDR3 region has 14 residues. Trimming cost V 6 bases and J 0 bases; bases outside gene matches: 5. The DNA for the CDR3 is TGTGCCAGCAGCCCGACAGGGAGCTCCTACGAGCAGTACTTC. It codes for CASSPTGSSYEQYF.

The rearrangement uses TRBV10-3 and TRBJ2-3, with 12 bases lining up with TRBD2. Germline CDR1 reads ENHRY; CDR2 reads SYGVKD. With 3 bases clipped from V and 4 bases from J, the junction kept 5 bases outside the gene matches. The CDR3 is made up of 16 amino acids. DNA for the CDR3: TGTGCCATCAGTGATGGGACTAGCGGGTCCCCAGATACGCAGTATTTT. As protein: CAISDGTSGSPDTQYF.

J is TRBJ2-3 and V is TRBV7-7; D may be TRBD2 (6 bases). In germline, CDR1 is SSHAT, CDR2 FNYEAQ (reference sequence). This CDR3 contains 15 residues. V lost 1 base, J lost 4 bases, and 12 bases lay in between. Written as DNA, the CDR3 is TGTGCCAGCAGCTTAGGAGCCCCGGGGGCAGATACGCAGTATTTT. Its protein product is CASSLGAPGADTQYF.

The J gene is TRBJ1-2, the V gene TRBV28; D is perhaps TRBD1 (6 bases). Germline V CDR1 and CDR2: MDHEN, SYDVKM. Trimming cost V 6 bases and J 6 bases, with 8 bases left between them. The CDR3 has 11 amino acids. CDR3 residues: CASRSGDGYTF. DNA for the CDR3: TGTGCCAGCAGATCAGGGGATGGCTACACCTTC.